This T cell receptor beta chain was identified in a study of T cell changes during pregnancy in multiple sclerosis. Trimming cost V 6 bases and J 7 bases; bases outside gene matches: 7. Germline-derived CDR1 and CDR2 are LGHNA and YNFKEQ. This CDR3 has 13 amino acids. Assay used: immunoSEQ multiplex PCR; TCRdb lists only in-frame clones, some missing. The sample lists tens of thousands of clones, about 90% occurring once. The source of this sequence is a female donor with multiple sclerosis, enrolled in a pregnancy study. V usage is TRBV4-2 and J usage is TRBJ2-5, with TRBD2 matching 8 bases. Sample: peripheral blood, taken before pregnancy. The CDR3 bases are TGTGCCAGCAGTGACGGGGGGGCTGGGACCCAGTACTTC. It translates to CASSDGGAGTQYF.